The clone carrying this T cell receptor beta chain turned up a few times. The sample comes from a study of shared clonotypes between healthy human individuals. Study in general: The plates for each donor numbered three CD4 naive, three CD4 memory, two CD8 naive and one CD8 memory.

Germline V gene data show CDR1 as SGHRS and CDR2 as YFSETQ. V lost 3 bases and J lost 1; bases outside the gene matches: 2. CDR3 length equals 15 residues. This was a deep-level run. Assay used: immunoSEQ multiplex PCR; TCRdb lists only in-frame clones, some missing. The table has about 800,000 clones, about 97% seen once. The naive CD8 fraction comprised CD45RO-negative cells positively selected for CCR7 and excluded terminally differentiated effector memory CD45RA+ cells. The chain joins TRBV5-1 to TRBJ1-1; TRBD1 agrees at 11 bases. The sequence was obtained from a man younger than 40 in good health. Sequencing input: naive CD8+ T cells sorted from blood. CDR3 protein: CASSSGTGGNTEAFF. In DNA form, the CDR3 reads TGCGCCAGCAGCTCCGGGACAGGGGGGAACACTGAAGCTTTCTTT.